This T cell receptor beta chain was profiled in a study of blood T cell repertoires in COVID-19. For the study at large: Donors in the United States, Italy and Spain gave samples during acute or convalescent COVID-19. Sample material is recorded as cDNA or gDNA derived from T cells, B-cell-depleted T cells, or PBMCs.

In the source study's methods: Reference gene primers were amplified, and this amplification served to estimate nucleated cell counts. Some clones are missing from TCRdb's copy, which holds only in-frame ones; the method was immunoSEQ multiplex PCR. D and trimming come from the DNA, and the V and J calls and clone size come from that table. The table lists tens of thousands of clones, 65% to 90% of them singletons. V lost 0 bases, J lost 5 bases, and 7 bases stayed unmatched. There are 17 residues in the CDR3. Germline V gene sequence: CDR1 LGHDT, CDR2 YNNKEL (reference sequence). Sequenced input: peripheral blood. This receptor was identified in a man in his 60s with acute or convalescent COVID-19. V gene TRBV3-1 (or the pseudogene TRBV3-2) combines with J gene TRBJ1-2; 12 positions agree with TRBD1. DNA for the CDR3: TGTGCCAGCAGCCAAGATACGGGGACAGGGGGCTGGTATGGCTACACCTTC. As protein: CASSQDTGTGGWYGYTF.